The TCR beta chain under discussion was sequenced for a study of blood T cells in healthy people across ages. CDR1 and CDR2 (germline): SGHAT, FQNNGV. V lost 5 bases and J lost 5, with 19 bases in between. The CDR3 is 16 amino acids. This clonotype was seen a few times. The use of a sample-barcoded 5' primer and a J-beta primer mix characterized a second PCR of 7 to 11 cycles. TCRdb called the 5' RACE reads again in MiXCR, with one record for every CDR3 protein. The sample includes about 1 million distinct CDR3 sequences, approximately 26% of them seen just once. This sample also belongs to another study, concerning T cells of mothers and their children.

The chain has TRBV11-2 and TRBJ2-1; D tentatively reads TRBD1 or TRBD2 (6 bases each). This clonotype was obtained from a girl aged 2-15 years in good health. Sequenced material: blood. The CDR3 region has the DNA TGTGCCAGCAGCGGGGGGTATAGGCGGGACAACAATGAGCAGTTCTTC. Its protein is CASSGGYRRDNNEQFF.